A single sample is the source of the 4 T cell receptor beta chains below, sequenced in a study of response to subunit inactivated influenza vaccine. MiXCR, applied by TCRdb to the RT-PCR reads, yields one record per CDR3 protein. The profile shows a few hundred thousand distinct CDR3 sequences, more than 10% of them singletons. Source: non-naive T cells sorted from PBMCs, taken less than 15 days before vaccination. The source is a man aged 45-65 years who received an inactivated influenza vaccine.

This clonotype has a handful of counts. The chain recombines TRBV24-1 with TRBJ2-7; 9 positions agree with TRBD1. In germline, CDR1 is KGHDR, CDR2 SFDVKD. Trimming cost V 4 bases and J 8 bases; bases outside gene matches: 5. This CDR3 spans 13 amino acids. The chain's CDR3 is CATSEGTGLKQYF. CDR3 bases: TGTGCCACCAGTGAAGGGACAGGGTTGAAGCAGTACTTC.

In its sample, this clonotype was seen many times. In DNA, the CDR3 is TGTGCCAGCAACCCCCCGGCAGGGGGTCTCGGCTACACCTTC. Amino acid sequence: CASNPPAGGLGYTF. This chain links TRBV28 with TRBJ1-2; 7 positions agree with TRBD1. CDR1 MDHEN and CDR2 SYDVKM come from the germline V gene. V lost 7 bases, J lost 8 bases, and 13 bases stayed unmatched. The length of the CDR3 is 14 residues.

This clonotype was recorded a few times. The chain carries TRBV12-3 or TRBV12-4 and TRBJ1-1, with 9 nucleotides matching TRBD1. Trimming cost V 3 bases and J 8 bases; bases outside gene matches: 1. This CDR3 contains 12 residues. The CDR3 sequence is CASSLGTGEAFF. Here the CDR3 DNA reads TGTGCCAGCAGTTTGGGGACAGGGGAAGCTTTCTTT.

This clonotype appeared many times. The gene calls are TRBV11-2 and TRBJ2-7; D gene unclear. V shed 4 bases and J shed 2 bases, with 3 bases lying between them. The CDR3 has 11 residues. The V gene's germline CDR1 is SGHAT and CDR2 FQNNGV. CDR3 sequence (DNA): TGTGCCAGCAGCTCCGCCTACGAGCAGTACTTC. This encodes CASSSAYEQYF.